One sample yielded the 16 T cell receptor beta chains listed below, sequenced in a study of cytomegalovirus exposure and HLA in healthy donors. Both 60 Vbeta primers and 13 Jbeta primers went into the PCR. Clones were sequenced by immunoSEQ multiplex PCR, and TCRdb holds only the in-frame ones, with some missing. The table includes more than 95,000 clones, around 73% detected once. The source material was PBMCs. The source of these receptors is a man aged 30 to 45 in good health and CMV-seropositive.

The J gene is TRBJ2-7, the V gene TRBV28; 8 bases align to TRBD2. Per germline, CDR1 MDHEN and CDR2 SYDVKM. The CDR3 runs 14 residues. The ends lost 6 bases at V and 0 bases at J; junction bases unmatched: 4. DNA for the CDR3: TGTGCCAGCAGGGGAGCGGGAGTCTCCTACGAGCAGTACTTC. It yields the protein CASRGAGVSYEQYF.

V gene TRBV4-3 combines with J gene TRBJ2-1; tentative D call: TRBD2 (6 bases). This CDR3 is built from 14 residues. Per germline, CDR1 LGHNA and CDR2 YSLEER. V dropped 1 base and J dropped 9 bases, with 13 bases sitting between them. DNA of the CDR3: TGCGCCAGCAGCCAAGTGTGGAGGGCCAGTGAGCAGTTCTTC. It yields the protein CASSQVWRASEQFF.

V is TRBV6-4 and J is TRBJ2-6; TRBD1 agrees at 9 bases. The CDR3 contains 17 residues. Trimming removed 4 bases from V and 0 bases from J; junction bases left unmatched: 4. The germline CDR1 and CDR2 sequences are MRHNA and SNTAGT. CDR3 coding DNA: TGTGCCAGCAGTGCCGGGACAGGGATCTCTGGGGCCAACGTCCTGACTTTC. Translating gives CASSAGTGISGANVLTF.

Written as DNA, the CDR3 is TGTGCCAGCAGCCAAATTGACAGGCCGACATGGGGCTACACCTTC. This translates into CASSQIDRPTWGYTF. J is TRBJ1-2 and V is TRBV5-4, with a weak D call TRBD1 (6 bases). V dropped 4 bases and J dropped 8 bases, with 21 bases sitting between them. The CDR3 sequence is 15 residues long. Germline V CDR1 and CDR2: SGHNT, YYREEE (reference sequence).

This clone came up a few times. The chain couples TRBV19 to TRBJ2-2; 9 positions match TRBD1. This CDR3 is built from 15 residues. Germline values: CDR1 LNHDA, CDR2 SQIVND (reference sequence). The J segment lost 3 bases and the V segment lost 5 bases, leaving 4 bases of the junction unmatched. CDR3 protein: CASSRTGVDTGELFF. CDR3 nucleotides: TGTGCCAGTAGTCGGACAGGGGTAGACACCGGGGAGCTGTTTTTT.

The chain has TRBV18 and TRBJ2-3, with TRBD2 identical over 8 bases. From germline, CDR1 is KGHSH and CDR2 LQKENI. Trimming cost V 4 bases and J 4 bases; bases outside gene matches: 10. The CDR3 extends over 16 amino acids. CDR3 sequence: CASSRSGSGSADTQYF. Here the CDR3 DNA reads TGTGCCAGCTCACGGTCGGGCAGCGGGAGTGCAGATACGCAGTATTTT.

This clone was counted only a few times. V usage is TRBV9 and J usage is TRBJ2-7, with a possible D match to TRBD1 (6 bases). Germline V gene lookup returns CDR1 SGDLS and CDR2 YYNGEE. The CDR3 extends over 15 amino acids. V was clipped by 4 bases and J by 2 bases, with 16 bases between them. The CDR3 here is CASSLDLGHAYEQYF. The CDR3 DNA follows: TGTGCCAGCAGCCTCGACCTGGGACACGCCTACGAGCAGTACTTC.

A note on this clone: Other DNA sequences within the sample encode an identical CDR3. V and J are TRBV27 and TRBJ2-7; 11 nucleotides align to TRBD2. CDR1 and CDR2 from the germline V gene are MNHEY and SMNVEV (reference sequence). There are 19 residues in the CDR3. V shed 3 bases and J 3 bases; nucleotides not matched to a gene: 16. CDR3 nucleotide sequence: TGTGCCAGCAGTTTGCGATCGACGTTAGCGGGAGGGTCCGACTACGAGCAGTACTTC. Protein product: CASSLRSTLAGGSDYEQYF.

This chain joins TRBV27 and TRBJ1-5; 8 nucleotides agree with TRBD1. The CDR3 runs to 12 residues. Germline-derived CDR1 and CDR2 are MNHEY and SMNVEV (reference sequence). V gave up 7 bases and J gave up 7 bases; unmatched junction bases: 3. The CDR3 reads CASKNRGQPQHF. CDR3 nucleotides: TGTGCCAGCAAAAACAGGGGGCAGCCCCAGCATTTT.

This clone was observed a single time. CDR3 nucleotides: TGTGCCAGCAGTGACGGGACTACAAACTCTGGGGCCAACGTCCTGACTTTC. Its protein product is CASSDGTTNSGANVLTF. The genes are TRBV6-4 and TRBJ2-6; the match to TRBD2 covers 7 bases. CDR1 and CDR2 from the germline V gene are MRHNA and SNTAGT. The CDR3 spans 17 residues. J was trimmed by 0 bases and V by 2 bases; bases with no gene match: 4.

This clone was detected a few times. The chain carries TRBV15 and TRBJ1-5, with a weak D call TRBD1 (5 bases). This CDR3 has 15 residues. Germline CDR1 reads LNHNV; CDR2 reads YYDKDF (reference sequence). V was shortened by 4 bases and J by 4 bases, with 14 bases between the two germline ends. In DNA, the CDR3 is TGTGCCACCAGCATCAAGACCGGGGGGAATCAGCCCCAGCATTTT. It yields the protein CATSIKTGGNQPQHF.

The CDR3 loop reads CASSPQRRGYYEQYF. CDR3 sequence (DNA): TGTGCCAGCAGCCCACAGCGCAGGGGGTACTACGAGCAGTACTTC. The rearrangement uses TRBV7-2 and TRBJ2-7; 7 bases match TRBD1. The CDR3 loop spans 15 amino acids. The V and J ends lost 5 bases and 3 bases, in that order; junction bases with no gene match: 10. The germline gives CDR1 SGHTA, CDR2 FQGNSA.

The rearrangement joins TRBV9 to TRBJ2-7, with D possibly TRBD2 on 6 matching bases. The CDR3 is 14 amino acids. Trimming removed 0 bases from V and 2 bases from J, with 9 bases in between. Germline CDR1 is SGDLS and CDR2 is YYNGEE. Written as DNA, the CDR3 is TGTGCCAGCAGCGTAGCTGGGGGGACCTACGAGCAGTACTTC. It encodes CASSVAGGTYEQYF.

V gene TRBV5-1 combines with J gene TRBJ2-6; TRBD1 matches 7 bases. The J segment lost 0 bases and the V segment lost 6 bases, leaving 3 bases of the junction unmatched. The CDR3 runs 15 residues. Germline V gene sequence: CDR1 SGHRS, CDR2 YFSETQ. CDR3 coding DNA: TGCGCCAGCACAGGACAGGCCTCTGGGGCCAACGTCCTGACTTTC. This translates into CASTGQASGANVLTF.

Turning to this clone: One end of the junction varies from germline; a read error may be responsible. The chain joins TRBV19 to TRBJ1-2; 9 bases are a match to TRBD1. The germline V gene has CDR1 LNHDA and CDR2 SQIVND (reference sequence). CDR3 length: 14 residues. CDR3 residues: CASSPNRGRGGYTF. The CDR3 DNA sequence: TGTGCCAGTAGTCCGAACAGGGGGCGAGGTGGCTACACCTTT.

V is TRBV7-9 and J is TRBJ1-1; D ambiguous. There are 14 residues in the CDR3. Trimming removed 10 bases at V and 0 bases at J, with 15 bases between. Germline CDR1 SEHNR, CDR2 FQNEAQ (reference sequence). CDR3 loop: CATTREGMNTEAFF. DNA of the CDR3: TGTGCCACCACGCGGGAGGGAATGAACACTGAAGCTTTCTTT. The variable domain in full, with the rest retrieved from reference TRBV7-9 and TRBJ1-1, is DTGVSQNPRHKITKRGQNVTFRCDPISEHNRLYWYRQTLGQGPEFLTYFQNEAQLEKSRLLSDRFSAERPKGSFSTLEIQRTEQGDSAMYLCATTREGMNTEAFFGQGTRLTVV.